This T cell receptor beta chain came from a study of radiotherapy plus CTLA-4 blockade in lung cancer. Turning to the study itself: Objective responses were observed in about a sixth of patients, and disease control was achieved by just over 30%.

Libraries were prepared by immunoSEQ multiplex PCR; TCRdb keeps only in-frame clonotypes and omits some of them. The data hold approximately 49,000 clones, with 85% observed a single time. There are 16 residues in the CDR3. Unmatched junction bases numbered 12, after V lost 0 bases and J lost 10 bases. Looked up from germline, CDR1 is SGDLS and CDR2 is YYNGEE. The sample here was peripheral blood, taken from a patient treated with radiotherapy plus ipilimumab. V is TRBV9 and J is TRBJ2-1; 8 bases agree with TRBD2. The clonotype was recovered from a human donor with non-small cell lung cancer whose response to radiotherapy plus ipilimumab could not be evaluated. CDR3 nucleotide sequence: TGTGCCAGCAGCGTAGTACCGGGAGGGCCCGGTGGGGAGCAGTTCTTC. This gives the protein CASSVVPGGPGGEQFF.